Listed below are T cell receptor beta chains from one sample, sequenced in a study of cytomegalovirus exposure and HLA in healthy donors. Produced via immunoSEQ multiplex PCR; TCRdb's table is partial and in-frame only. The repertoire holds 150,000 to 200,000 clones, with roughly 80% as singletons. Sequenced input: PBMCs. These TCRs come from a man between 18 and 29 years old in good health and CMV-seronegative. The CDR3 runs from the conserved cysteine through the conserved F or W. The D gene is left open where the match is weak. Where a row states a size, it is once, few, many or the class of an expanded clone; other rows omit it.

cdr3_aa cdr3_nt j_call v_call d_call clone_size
CASSLGSGSTDTQYF TGTGCCAGCAGTTTAGGGTCAGGGAGCACAGATACGCAGTATTTT TRBJ2-3 TRBV27 - -
CASSQLDRSGETQYF TGCGCCAGCAGCCAGCTCGACAGGTCCGGAGAGACCCAGTACTTC TRBJ2-5 TRBV4-1 - -
CASSPPKNRGPLSNQPQHF TGCGCCAGCAGTCCCCCCAAGAACAGGGGACCCCTTAGCAATCAGCCCCAGCATTTT TRBJ1-5 TRBV23-1 TRBD1 -
CASSALSGGQGGYEQFF TGTGCCAGCAGCGCATTGTCCGGGGGACAGGGGGGTTATGAGCAGTTCTTC TRBJ2-1 TRBV11-2 TRBD1 once
CASSRPGDHEQYF TGTGCCAGCAGCCGACCGGGGGACCACGAGCAGTACTTC TRBJ2-7 TRBV7-9 - -
CASSPRQGGYEQYF TGCGCCAGCAGCCCAAGACAGGGGGGGTACGAGCAGTACTTC TRBJ2-7 TRBV5-1 TRBD1 -
CASSQGGSYNEQFF TGTGCCAGCAGTCAGGGTGGCTCCTACAATGAGCAGTTCTTC TRBJ2-1 TRBV6-1 - -
CASSLTPGDGPQHF TGTGCCAGCAGCTTAACGCCAGGTGATGGACCCCAGCATTTT TRBJ1-5 TRBV7-2 - few
CSVEEGQGVPDTGELFF TGCAGCGTGGAGGAGGGACAGGGGGTCCCGGACACCGGGGAGCTGTTTTTT TRBJ2-2 TRBV29-1 TRBD1 -
CASSSPRTGSSYNEQFF TGTGCCAGCAGTTCCCCAAGGACAGGGAGCTCCTACAATGAGCAGTTCTTC TRBJ2-1 TRBV27 TRBD1 -
CASSTGLAEAYEQYF TGTGCCAGCAGTACCGGGCTAGCGGAAGCCTACGAGCAGTACTTC TRBJ2-7 TRBV6-5 TRBD2 -
CASSLRQGAYPRSGANVLTF TGTGCCAGCAGTCTCCGACAGGGGGCTTATCCCCGCTCTGGGGCCAACGTCCTGACTTTC TRBJ2-6 TRBV27 TRBD1 -
CAISIAGVNNEQFF TGTGCCATCAGTATAGCGGGAGTGAACAATGAGCAGTTCTTC TRBJ2-1 TRBV10-3 TRBD2 -
CASRLGTAGSGNTIYF TGTGCCAGTAGGCTGGGGACAGCGGGTTCTGGAAACACCATATATTTT TRBJ1-3 TRBV19 TRBD1 once
CASSLAQANYGYTF TGCGCCAGCAGCTTGGCACAGGCGAACTATGGCTACACCTTC TRBJ1-2 TRBV5-1 - -
CASSLASGNGEKLFF TGTGCCAGCAGCTTAGCATCGGGGAATGGTGAAAAACTGTTTTTT TRBJ1-4 TRBV7-8 - -
CASTPTGGTEAFF TGTGCCAGCACTCCGACAGGGGGCACTGAAGCTTTCTTT TRBJ1-1 TRBV7-9 TRBD1 -
CASSSGQVQETQYF TGTGCCAGCAGCTCGGGACAGGTACAAGAGACCCAGTACTTC TRBJ2-5 TRBV7-8 TRBD1 few
CASSVEGASYNEQFF TGTGCCAGCAGCGTAGAGGGGGCGTCCTACAATGAGCAGTTCTTC TRBJ2-1 TRBV9 TRBD1 -
CASSLTGGRETQYF TGTGCCAGCAGCTTAACAGGGGGCCGGGAGACCCAGTACTTC TRBJ2-5 TRBV7-3 TRBD1 -
CASSPLTGFGYTF TGTGCCAGCAGCCCACTGACAGGGTTCGGCTACACCTTC TRBJ1-2 TRBV2 TRBD1 -
CASSELADNEQFF TGCGCCAGCAGTGAACTAGCGGACAATGAGCAGTTCTTC TRBJ2-1 TRBV10-2 TRBD2 -
CASSRPGLATLGYEQYF TGTGCCAGCAGCCGCCCGGGACTAGCGACTCTCGGGTACGAGCAGTACTTC TRBJ2-7 TRBV28 TRBD2 -
CASSLDIVGEKLFF TGTGCCAGCAGCTTGGACATAGTAGGGGAAAAACTGTTTTTT TRBJ1-4 TRBV7-9 - -
CAIRTGPGNTIYF TGTGCCATCAGGACAGGGCCCGGAAACACCATATATTTT TRBJ1-3 TRBV10-3 TRBD1 -
CASSQDAGVAGTDTQYF TGCGCCAGCAGCCAAGATGCGGGGGTTGCGGGCACAGATACGCAGTATTTT TRBJ2-3 TRBV4-1 TRBD2 once
CASSSPWGPRPPNTGELFF TGTGCCAGCAGCTCCCCGTGGGGGCCCCGCCCCCCTAACACCGGGGAGCTGTTTTTT TRBJ2-2 TRBV7-9 - -
CASSSYPGQGYQPQHF TGTGCCAGCAGTTCATACCCGGGACAGGGTTATCAGCCCCAGCATTTT TRBJ1-5 TRBV28 TRBD1 -
CASSIGGRVDNQPQHF TGTGCCAGTAGTATAGGCGGGAGGGTAGATAATCAGCCCCAGCATTTT TRBJ1-5 TRBV19 - -
CASSLIPYGDTQYF TGTGCCAGCAGTTTAATCCCCTACGGGGATACGCAGTATTTT TRBJ2-3 TRBV28 - -
CASSPTGPGPYF TGTGCCAGCAGTCCCACAGGCCCCGGGCCCTACTTC TRBJ2-5 TRBV2 - -
CASSQQSGGGTGELFF TGTGCCAGCAGCCAACAAAGCGGGGGGGGGACCGGGGAGCTGTTTTTT TRBJ2-2 TRBV4-2 TRBD2 -
CASSQASGGHDTQYF TGCGCCAGCAGCCAAGCGAGCGGGGGACACGATACGCAGTATTTT TRBJ2-3 TRBV4-1 TRBD2 once
CSSSLALGGQYF TGTTCCAGCAGCTTAGCGCTCGGGGGGCAGTACTTC TRBJ2-7 TRBV7-9 - -
CSAGTSGSKQYF TGCAGCGCCGGGACTAGCGGGAGTAAGCAGTACTTC TRBJ2-7 TRBV29-1 TRBD2 -
CASSQDGATNYGYTF TGCGCCAGCAGCCAAGATGGGGCAACTAACTATGGCTACACCTTC TRBJ1-2 TRBV4-1 - -
CASSLRLAGVADTQYF TGTGCCAGCAGCCTGAGACTAGCGGGAGTCGCAGATACGCAGTATTTT TRBJ2-3 TRBV7-2 TRBD2 -
CASSQNIQGIQYF TGTGCCAGCAGCCAGAATATCCAGGGGATACAGTACTTC TRBJ2-7 TRBV9 - -
CAISGTGGGEYF TGTGCCATCAGTGGCACAGGGGGAGGCGAGTACTTC TRBJ2-5 TRBV10-3 TRBD1 -
CASSPTGDNQPQHF TGTGCCAGCAGTCCCACAGGGGACAATCAGCCCCAGCATTTT TRBJ1-5 TRBV9 TRBD1 -
CAISALADTQYF TGTGCCATCAGTGCCCTCGCAGATACGCAGTATTTT TRBJ2-3 TRBV10-3 - -
CSGSYNEQFF TGCAGCGGGAGTTACAATGAGCAGTTCTTC TRBJ2-1 TRBV29-1 - -
CASSSPYQETQYF TGTGCCAGCAGTTCCCCGTACCAAGAGACCCAGTACTTC TRBJ2-5 TRBV27 - -
CASSLAAAGLNEQFF TGTGCCAGCAGTTTAGCGGCAGCGGGGTTAAATGAGCAGTTCTTC TRBJ2-1 TRBV27 TRBD2 -
CASSLGGPGALSNYGYTF TGTGCCAGCAGCTTGGGGGGGCCGGGGGCACTCAGTAACTATGGCTACACCTTC TRBJ1-2 TRBV13 - -
CASSGTVYEQYF TGTGCCAGCAGCGGAACAGTATACGAGCAGTACTTC TRBJ2-7 TRBV28 - once
CASSQGFSNQPQHF TGTGCCAGCAGTCAGGGATTTAGCAATCAGCCCCAGCATTTT TRBJ1-5 TRBV28 - -
CASSQDHGGTREQYF TGCGCCAGCAGCCAAGATCACGGCGGGACTAGGGAGCAGTACTTC TRBJ2-7 TRBV4-3 TRBD2 -
CASSFDWRDTEAFF TGTGCCAGCAGTTTCGATTGGAGGGACACTGAAGCTTTCTTT TRBJ1-1 TRBV28 - -
CASSLELGATPSEQYF TGTGCCAGCAGCTTGGAATTGGGGGCGACTCCCTCCGAGCAGTACTTC TRBJ2-7 TRBV5-4 - -
CASSRAPSFSGANVLTF TGTGCCAGCAGCAGAGCACCTAGCTTCTCTGGGGCCAACGTCCTGACTTTC TRBJ2-6 TRBV9 - -